This T cell receptor (beta chain) was sequenced during a study of spatial heterogeneity in lung cancer. General study results and limits: Ubiquitous expanded tumor TCRs were observed in blood more at resection than follow-up.

This clonotype was recorded at least ten times. Its antigen is unknown. Each CDR3 protein is one row after TCRdb ran MiXCR on the 5' RACE reads. The sample carries about 16,000 distinct CDR3 sequences, roughly 6.5% recorded once. Time point of the sample: blood at routine non-recurrence follow-up after resection. Trimming left V 1 base short and J 8 bases short, with 9 bases between. There are 13 residues in the CDR3. Germline values: CDR1 SGHTA, CDR2 FQGNSA. The chain recombines TRBV7-2 with TRBJ2-1; tentative D call: TRBD2 (5 bases). The sample in question was PBMCs, obtained at follow-up. This receptor was identified in a male donor with early-stage non-small cell lung cancer. The chain's CDR3 is CASSLDGNDEQFF. The CDR3 DNA is TGTGCCAGCAGCTTAGACGGGAACGATGAGCAGTTCTTC.